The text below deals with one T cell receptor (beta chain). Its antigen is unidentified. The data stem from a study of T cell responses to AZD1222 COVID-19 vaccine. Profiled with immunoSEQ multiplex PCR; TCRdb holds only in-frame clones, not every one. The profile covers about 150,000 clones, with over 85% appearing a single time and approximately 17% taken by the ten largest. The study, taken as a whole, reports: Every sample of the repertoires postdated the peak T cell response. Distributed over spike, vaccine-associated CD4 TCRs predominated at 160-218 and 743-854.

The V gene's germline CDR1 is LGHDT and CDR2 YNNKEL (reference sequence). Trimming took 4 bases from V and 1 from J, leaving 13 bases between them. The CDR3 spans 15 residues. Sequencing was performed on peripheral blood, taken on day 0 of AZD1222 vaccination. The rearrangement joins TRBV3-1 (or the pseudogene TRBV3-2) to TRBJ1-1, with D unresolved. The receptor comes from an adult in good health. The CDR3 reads CASSPSGRTNTEAFF. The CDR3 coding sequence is TGTGCCAGCAGCCCATCCGGACGGACGAACACTGAAGCTTTCTTT.